Detailed here is one TCR beta chain. Its antigen is still unknown. The repertoire was sequenced with immunoSEQ multiplex PCR; TCRdb's copy has only in-frame clones and lacks some. The table includes approximately 78,000 clones, roughly 84% detected once. This sample was included in a study of graft-versus-host responses after intestinal transplantation. Study details: Each recipient received a multivisceral, liver-intestinal, or isolated intestinal graft. General observations from the study: Levels of circulating GvH clones at their peak were associated with early post-transplant HvG declines. There were GvH clones found in recipient marrow, and some of them appeared first in ileum or blood.

Germline lookup yields CDR1 SGDLS and CDR2 YYNGEE. The CDR3 has 15 residues. Trimming took off 4 bases at V and 2 bases at J, with 15 bases between the two ends. The sample was unstimulated CD8+ T cells sorted from spleen or lymph node cells, taken before transplant. The sequence derives from a human donor who was the organ donor for an intestinal transplant. The chain is built from TRBV9 and TRBJ1-1; D not resolved. CDR3 DNA: TGTGCCAGCAGCCTTGGATGGCAGCTAAACACTGAAGCTTTCTTT. Amino acid sequence: CASSLGWQLNTEAFF.